These 30 T cell receptor beta chains were sequenced from one sample in a study of human T cells and chemical hapten exposure. Time point given: patch test 1, 2 weeks after DPC sensitization. Treatment denoted: therapeutic diphenylcyclopropenone sensitization with weekly scalp DPC. MiXCR, applied by TCRdb to the RACE reads, yields one record per CDR3 protein. The sample consists of about 90,000 distinct CDR3 sequences, about 10% of them appearing once. This specimen was whole blood, taken in connection with sensitization to the hapten diphenylcyclopropenone (DPC). All receptors come from a man aged 40-55 years with alopecia areata. Some clones in this sample may be carry-over from other donors' samples.

This rearrangement joins TRBV5-6 to TRBJ1-2, with 10 positions matching TRBD1. The CDR3 has 15 residues. V lost 4 bases and J lost 4; bases outside the gene matches: 7. Germline CDR1 reads SGHDT; CDR2 reads YYEEEE. The CDR3 coding sequence is TGTGCCAGCAGCGGAGACAGGGGGCGCGCCTATGGCTACACCTTC. Its protein is CASSGDRGRAYGYTF. The full variable domain, its missing parts supplied by reference TRBV5-6 and TRBJ1-2, is DAGVTQSPTHLIKTRGQQVTLRCSPKSGHDTVSWYQQALGQGPQFIFQYYEEEERQRGNFPDRFSGHQFPNYSSELNVNALLLGDSALYLCASSGDRGRAYGYTFGSGTRLTVV.

The genes are TRBV29-1 and TRBJ2-3; TRBD2 aligns across 7 bases. The CDR3 covers 14 residues. The ends lost 2 bases at V and 3 bases at J; junction bases unmatched: 5. Germline V lookup: CDR1 SQVTM, CDR2 ANQGSEA. The CDR3 nucleotides read TGCAGCGTTGAATGGCTAGCGGAAACAGATACGCAGTATTTT. It is translated as CSVEWLAETDTQYF.

This clonotype was seen a handful of times. The chain joins TRBV2 to TRBJ2-5; D is possibly TRBD1 or TRBD2 (5 bases each). Trimming pared 6 bases from V and 13 bases from J, leaving 21 bases between. Per the germline V gene, CDR1 is SNHLY and CDR2 is FYNNEI. The CDR3 is 13 residues long. For the CDR3, the DNA is TGTGCCAGCAGGAAAGGGGACCCCCCGTTGAGGTACTTC. Translating it yields CASRKGDPPLRYF.

The CDR3 region is CATGPSGSTDTQYF. The CDR3 coding sequence is TGTGCCACCGGCCCCAGCGGTAGCACAGATACGCAGTATTTT. The chain has TRBV24-1 and TRBJ2-3; tentatively, D is TRBD2 (5 bases). Germline V gives CDR1 KGHDR, CDR2 SFDVKD. V gave up 9 bases and J gave up 0 bases, with 12 bases separating them. This CDR3 is built from 14 residues.

This clonotype was counted only a few times. The V and J genes are TRBV24-1 and TRBJ2-7; maybe TRBD2 (5 bases). The CDR3 covers 15 residues. Looked up from germline, CDR1 is KGHDR and CDR2 is SFDVKD. The V end was cut by 7 bases, the J end by 3 bases, with 18 bases between. CDR3 bases: TGTGCCACCAGCGAGGGCCCGCCCCCTCTCTACGAGCAGTACTTC. Protein product: CATSEGPPPLYEQYF.

This clonotype was seen at least ten times. The chain employs TRBV27 and TRBJ1-2; D gene uncertain. This CDR3 comprises 15 residues. Deletions cut 6 bases from V and 2 bases from J, with 16 bases between. Germline CDR1 is MNHEY and CDR2 is SMNVEV (reference sequence). For the CDR3, the DNA is TGTGCCAGCAGCACGTCGCAGGCTGGAAACTATGGCTACACCTTC. This sequence encodes CASSTSQAGNYGYTF.

This clonotype was observed at least ten times. The junction shows a germline mismatch at one end, possibly a read error. V is TRBV12-3 or TRBV12-4 and J is TRBJ1-6, with D perhaps matching TRBD1 (5 bases). This CDR3 has 12 residues. The CDR3, as DNA: TGTGCCAGCAGTTCGGCAGGGTTCCGGATTCGCTTT. Protein: CASSSAGFRIRF.

This clonotype occurred a few times. The CDR3 coding sequence is TGCGCCAGCAGTCACCGGTCTGGGGCTAGCGGGAGGCGAGGGTTGAAGACCCAGTACTTC. Its protein product is CASSHRSGASGRRGLKTQYF. The chain links TRBV23-1 to TRBJ2-5; 11 nucleotides line up with TRBD2. TRBV23-1 falls under the ORF class, with uncertain function. The V gene end was trimmed by 3 bases and the J gene end by 6 bases; junction bases not matched to a gene: 21. The length of the CDR3 is 20 residues.

This chain links TRBV12-3 or TRBV12-4 with TRBJ1-5, with 7 bases lining up with TRBD1. The CDR3 covers 15 residues. The V gene end was trimmed by 5 bases and the J gene end by 3 bases; junction bases not matched to a gene: 7. The chain's CDR3 is CASSLGQVVNQPQHF. As DNA, the CDR3 is TGTGCCAGCAGTCTTGGACAGGTCGTCAATCAGCCCCAGCATTTT.

As regards this clonotype: A read error is likely, as this CDR3 ends without the conserved phenylalanine or tryptophan. The genes are TRBV29-1 and TRBJ2-7, with 9 bases matching TRBD1. The ends lost 7 bases at V and 4 bases at J; junction bases unmatched: 5. From germline, CDR1 is SQVTM and CDR2 ANQGSEA. This CDR3 has 12 amino acids. The CDR3 DNA reads as TGCAGCGCTGGGACAGGGAGGTACGAGCAGTACTAC. As protein: CSAGTGRYEQYY.

The table lists this clonotype with many counts. The chain is built from TRBV6-1 and TRBJ2-7; 7 nucleotides align to TRBD2. The CDR3 loop spans 14 amino acids. The germline CDR1 and CDR2 sequences are MNHNS and SASEGT. CDR3 loop: CASSEGFLAGRIRV. CDR3 DNA: TGTGCCAGCAGTGAAGGCTTCTTAGCGGGTAGGATCCGCGTC.

This clonotype was found a few times. V and J are TRBV7-6 and TRBJ2-1; 7 nucleotides line up with TRBD2. With V trimmed by 5 bases and J by 0 bases, 7 bases remained unmatched. The CDR3 runs to 16 residues. Germline lookup yields CDR1 SGHVS and CDR2 FNYEAQ. Here the CDR3 DNA reads TGTGCCAGCAGCCCGTCAGGGACTAACTCCTACAATGAGCAGTTCTTC. This translates into CASSPSGTNSYNEQFF. Looking up the rest from reference TRBV7-6 and TRBJ2-1 gives the full variable domain: GAGVSQSPRYKVTKRGQDVALRCDPISGHVSLYWYRQALGQGPEFLTYFNYEAQQDKSGLPNDRFSAERPEGSISTLTIQRTEQRDSAMYRCASSPSGTNSYNEQFFGPGTRLTVL.

The CDR3 DNA reads TGCGCCAGCAGCCAAGTTGGGGGGGCCCGAGGGGGGACCGGGGAGCTGTTTTTT. Residues: CASSQVGGARGGTGELFF. The chain carries TRBV4-1 and TRBJ2-2; possibly TRBD2 for D (7 bases). Germline loops: CDR1 MGHRA, CDR2 YSYEKL. The CDR3 is made up of 18 amino acids. Trimming took off 1 base at V and 5 bases at J, with 20 bases between the two ends.

This clonotype came up a few times. The chain uses TRBV28 and TRBJ1-4, with D uncertain. Germline-derived CDR1 and CDR2 are MDHEN and SYDVKM. V lost 2 bases and J lost 5, with 9 bases in between. This CDR3 spans 14 amino acids. CDR3 coding DNA: TGTGCCAGCAGTTTAGGGCAGAGAAATGAAAAACTGTTTTTT. This encodes CASSLGQRNEKLFF.

This clonotype was seen ten or more times. The chain joins TRBV20-1 to TRBJ1-5; TRBD1 is a possible D gene (5 bases). The V end lost 3 bases, the J end lost 1 base, and 7 bases lay between the germline ends. In germline, CDR1 is DFQATT, CDR2 SNEGSKA (reference sequence). The CDR3 has 13 residues. The CDR3 region has the DNA TGCAGTGCTAGCCAGGGAAGCAATCAGCCCCAGCATTTT. Translation: CSASQGSNQPQHF.

The chain couples TRBV4-2 to TRBJ2-7; weak D call: TRBD1 (5 bases). CDR3 size: 14 residues. Germline V gene sequence: CDR1 LGHNA, CDR2 YNFKEQ. Trimming shortened V by 4 bases and J by 3 bases, and 13 bases separated the two germline ends. In nucleotides, the CDR3 is TGTGCCAGCAGCCCAGGACACCCCAGCTACGAGCAGTACTTC. Its protein product is CASSPGHPSYEQYF.

The chain joins TRBV20-1 to TRBJ2-3; 11 nucleotides align to TRBD1. Per the germline V gene, CDR1 is DFQATT and CDR2 is SNEGSKA (reference sequence). Trimming at V came to 0 bases and at J to 7 bases, leaving 12 bases not matched to a gene. The CDR3 runs to 17 residues. The CDR3 loop reads CSARDHGAGQGAYTQYF. DNA of the CDR3: TGCAGTGCTAGAGATCACGGGGCTGGACAGGGGGCGTATACGCAGTATTTT.

This clonotype was counted only a few times. The chain has TRBV27 and TRBJ1-5; D uncertain. CDR3 size: 13 residues. CDR1 is MNHEY and CDR2 is SMNVEV in the germline V gene (reference sequence). Trimming pared 5 bases from V and 0 bases from J, leaving 5 bases between. CDR3 region: CASSPNSNQPQHF. The CDR3 coding sequence is TGTGCCAGCAGTCCGAATAGCAATCAGCCCCAGCATTTT.

This chain links TRBV7-3 with TRBJ2-3; TRBD2 matches 10 bases. This CDR3 is 19 amino acids long. The germline V gene has CDR1 SGHTA and CDR2 FQGTGA. Germline trimming cut 4 bases from V and 0 bases from J; bases unmatched to any gene: 13. The CDR3 sequence: CASSSLPGLAEISTDTQYF. The CDR3 nucleotides are TGTGCCAGCAGCTCATTACCCGGACTAGCGGAAATAAGCACAGATACGCAGTATTTT.

This clonotype was found a few times. The chain couples TRBV9 to TRBJ2-1; the D gene is possibly TRBD2 (5 bases). The V and J ends lost 0 bases and 0 bases respectively, with 13 bases between them. CDR1 and CDR2 from the germline V gene are SGDLS and YYNGEE. The CDR3 has 17 amino acids. The CDR3: CASSVETPRDSYNEQFF. CDR3 coding DNA: TGTGCCAGCAGCGTAGAGACCCCCCGGGACTCCTACAATGAGCAGTTCTTC.

The chain has TRBV6-2 or TRBV6-3 and TRBJ1-1; D not certain. This CDR3 has 12 amino acids. V was clipped by 0 bases and J by 6 bases, with 5 bases between them. Germline CDR1 is MNHEY and CDR2 is SVGEGT. The CDR3: CASSYSVAEAFF. In DNA, the CDR3 is TGTGCCAGCAGTTACTCGGTCGCTGAAGCTTTCTTT.

The chain employs TRBV14 and TRBJ2-3; 8 positions agree with TRBD2. V was clipped by 2 bases and J by 5 bases; unmatched bases: 9. The V gene's germline CDR1 is SGHDN and CDR2 FVKESK. The CDR3 is made up of 16 amino acids. This chain's CDR3 is CASSQLRSGRIDTQYF. CDR3 bases: TGTGCCAGCAGCCAACTAAGGAGCGGGAGAATAGATACGCAGTATTTT.

The chain employs TRBV11-2 and TRBJ2-3; TRBD2 agrees at 7 bases. The V gene end was trimmed by 5 bases and the J gene end by 0 bases; junction bases not matched to a gene: 8. Germline V lookup: CDR1 SGHAT, CDR2 FQNNGV. The CDR3 is 16 amino acids. The CDR3 DNA is TGTGCCAGCAGCCTTCTCGGCGGGAGTAGCACAGATACGCAGTATTTT. This codes for CASSLLGGSSTDTQYF.

This clonotype appeared a few times. The chain links TRBV27 to TRBJ2-7; 15 bases are a match to TRBD2. There are 17 residues in the CDR3. The germline V gene has CDR1 MNHEY and CDR2 SMNVEV (reference sequence). J was trimmed by 5 bases and V by 2 bases; bases with no gene match: 7. The CDR3, as DNA: TGTGCCAGCAGTTTACTAGGACTAGCGGGAGGGAGAAACGAGCAGTACTTC. As protein: CASSLLGLAGGRNEQYF.

In its sample, this clonotype ranks as medium-sized. The chain employs TRBV10-3 and TRBJ1-2; a possible D gene is TRBD1 (5 bases). Trimming left V 4 bases short and J 6 bases short, with 15 bases between. This CDR3 has 14 amino acids. Germline V gives CDR1 ENHRY, CDR2 SYGVKD. CDR3 nucleotide sequence: TGTGCCATCAGTGGGCGGCAGGGATATAATGGCTACACCTTC. This gives the protein CAISGRQGYNGYTF.

J is TRBJ1-4 and V is TRBV3-1, with a possible D match to TRBD1 (5 bases). The germline CDR1 and CDR2 sequences are LGHDT and YNNKEL (reference sequence). This CDR3 has 15 amino acids. Trimming stripped 0 bases from V and 7 bases from J, with 12 bases between. DNA of the CDR3: TGTGCCAGCAGCCAAGACCCCGGGGGAAGTGAAAAACTGTTTTTT. Its translation: CASSQDPGGSEKLFF.

At least ten counts were recorded for this clonotype. The gene calls are TRBV25-1 and TRBJ2-5, with D possibly matching TRBD2 (6 bases). The CDR3 covers 14 residues. V was clipped by 3 bases and J by 2 bases, with 10 bases between them. Germline CDR1 reads MGHDK; CDR2 reads SYGVNS. The CDR3 loop is CASSEGGWQETQYF. As DNA, the CDR3 is TGTGCCAGCAGTGAGGGGGGATGGCAAGAGACCCAGTACTTC.

This clonotype appeared a few times. The rearrangement uses TRBV29-1 and TRBJ2-1, with TRBD2 identical over 16 bases. Germline V CDR1 and CDR2: SQVTM, ANQGSEA. J gave up 10 bases and V 6 bases, and 12 bases lay outside the gene matches. The CDR3 has 16 residues. The CDR3 region has the DNA TGCAGCGTAGGGGGGACTAGCGGGAGGGCCCCATGGGAGCAGTTCTTC. Protein sequence: CSVGGTSGRAPWEQFF.

This clonotype was picked up many times. This chain joins TRBV20-1 and TRBJ2-3; TRBD2 might be the D (5 bases). The length of the CDR3 is 13 residues. With 4 bases removed from V and 0 bases from J, the gap between germline ends came to 8 bases. CDR1 and CDR2 from the germline V gene are DFQATT and SNEGSKA (reference sequence). The DNA of the CDR3 is TGCAGTGCTATTGGCGGGAGCACAGATACGCAGTATTTT. This translates into CSAIGGSTDTQYF.

There are a few counts of this clonotype. This sequence joins TRBV30 and TRBJ2-5; possibly TRBD1 or TRBD2 for D (6 bases each). V was shortened by 4 bases and J by 5 bases, with 17 bases between the two germline ends. The CDR3 loop spans 14 amino acids. Germline lookup yields CDR1 GTSNPN and CDR2 SVGIG (reference sequence). Here the CDR3 reads CAWKPGEVGETQYF. DNA of the CDR3: TGTGCCTGGAAGCCAGGGGAGGTGGGGGAGACCCAGTACTTC.